This T cell receptor (beta chain) was identified during a study of blood T cell repertoires in COVID-19. Across the whole study: Spain, Italy and the United States supplied samples that represented acute and convalescent COVID-19. The analysed material was cDNA or gDNA that came from T cells, B-cell-depleted T cells, or PBMCs.

This CDR3 is 13 amino acids long. Trimming left V 4 bases short and J 2 bases short, with 8 bases between. Germline V gives CDR1 LNHDA, CDR2 SQIVND (reference sequence). In the original processing: Estimation of nucleated cell counts relied on the amplification of reference gene primers. Libraries were prepared by immunoSEQ multiplex PCR; TCRdb keeps only in-frame clonotypes and omits some of them. V and J calls and clone size are copied from that table; D and trimming were computed from the DNA. Of 63,000 or so clones in the sample, 80% to 90% are singletons; the top ten hold 9% to 15%. This clonotype was obtained from a human donor in a cohort sampled during active COVID-19. V usage is TRBV19 and J usage is TRBJ2-5; D is unresolved. Sequenced: peripheral blood. This chain's CDR3 is CASSTLIQETQYF. The CDR3 DNA is TGTGCCAGTAGTACTCTTATACAAGAGACCCAGTACTTC. The full variable domain, with the rest looked up from reference TRBV19 and TRBJ2-5, is DGGITQSPKYLFRKEGQNVTLSCEQNLNHDAMYWYRQDPGQGLRLIYYSQIVNDFQKGDIAEGYSVSREKKESFPLTVTSAQKNPTAFYLCASSTLIQETQYFGPGTRLLVL.